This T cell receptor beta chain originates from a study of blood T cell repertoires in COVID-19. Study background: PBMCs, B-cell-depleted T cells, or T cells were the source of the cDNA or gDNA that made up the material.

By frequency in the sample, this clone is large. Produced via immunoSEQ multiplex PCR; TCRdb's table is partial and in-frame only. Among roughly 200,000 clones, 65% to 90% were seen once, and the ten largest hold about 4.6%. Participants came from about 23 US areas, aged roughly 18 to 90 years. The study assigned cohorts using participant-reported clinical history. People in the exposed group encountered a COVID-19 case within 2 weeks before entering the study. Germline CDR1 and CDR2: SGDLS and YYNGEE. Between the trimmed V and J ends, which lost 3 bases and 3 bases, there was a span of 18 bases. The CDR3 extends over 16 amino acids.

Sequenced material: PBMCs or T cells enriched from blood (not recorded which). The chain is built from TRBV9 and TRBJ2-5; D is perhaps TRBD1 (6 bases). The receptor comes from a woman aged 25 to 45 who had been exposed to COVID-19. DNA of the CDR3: TGTGCCAGCAGCGGGTCCGGGACATTGAAAGAAGAGACCCAGTACTTC. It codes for CASSGSGTLKEETQYF.